A selection of T cell receptor beta chains follows, all from one sample in a study of read filtering for tumor transcriptome and immune sequencing. MiXCR, run by TCRdb on the reads, gives a single entry per CDR3 protein. The profile covers 43,000 or so distinct CDR3 sequences, with less than 20% appearing a single time and approximately 40% taken by the ten largest. Source material: a population of CD138-negative cells sorted from bone marrow. Every receptor here comes from a donor at least 40 years old with multiple myeloma. The CDR3 runs from the conserved cysteine through the conserved F or W.

v_call cdr3_aa
TRBV12-3/TRBV12-4 CASSLGALNTDTQYF
TRBV3-1 CASSQDWGDPQFF
TRBV10-3 CAISEGPGEQYF
TRBV19 CASSFGGRGNEQYF
TRBV30 CAWTQTAQKYEQYF
TRBV7-9 CASSSRWMGRGEQFF
TRBV5-4 CASSPRTSGRNNEQFF
TRBV20-1 CSARAFAGDNNNEQFF
TRBV20-1 CSAWGAHSNQPQHF
TRBV7-9 CASSLGGREGQPQHF
TRBV12-3/TRBV12-4 CASSLGRPVGSNQPQHF
TRBV4-1 CASSLLAAINTEAFF
TRBV28 CASSSGQLYGYNF
TRBV19 CASREREDSYNEQFF
TRBV4-1 CASSQEQGGSYEQYF
TRBV20-1 CSAPSGSTDTQYF
TRBV7-2 CASSSQGLAGTNEQFF
TRBV30 CAWSAAYEQYF
TRBV5-1 CASSLGGLAGGREQYF
TRBV29-1 CSVFPPGAVEQYF
TRBV3-1 CASSWSGSIYNEQFF
TRBV23-1 CASSRHRTYNEQFF
TRBV3-1 CASLREGQETQYF
TRBV20-1 CSARTSGCNEQFF